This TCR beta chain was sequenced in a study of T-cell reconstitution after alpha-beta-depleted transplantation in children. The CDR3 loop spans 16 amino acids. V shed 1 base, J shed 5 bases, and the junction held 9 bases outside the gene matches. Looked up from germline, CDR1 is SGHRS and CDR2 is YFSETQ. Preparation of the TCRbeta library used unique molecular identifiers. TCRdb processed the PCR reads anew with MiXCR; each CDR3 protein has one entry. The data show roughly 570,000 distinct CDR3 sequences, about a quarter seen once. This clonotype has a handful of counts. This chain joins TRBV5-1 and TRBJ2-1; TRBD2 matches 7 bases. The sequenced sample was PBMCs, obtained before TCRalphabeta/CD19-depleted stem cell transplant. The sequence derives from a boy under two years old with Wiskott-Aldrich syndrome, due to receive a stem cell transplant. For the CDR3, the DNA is TGCGCCAGCAGCTTGTTCTCAGGACTAGGCGACAATGAGCAGTTCTTC. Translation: CASSLFSGLGDNEQFF.